What follows are 9 T cell receptor beta chains derived from one specimen sequenced in a study of blood T cell repertoires in COVID-19. Clones were read by immunoSEQ multiplex PCR, and TCRdb kept only the in-frame ones, dropping some. Of fewer than 200,000 clones listed, around 90% were seen once; the top ten hold around a quarter. The sample was peripheral blood. The receptors derive from a man in his 60s with acute or convalescent COVID-19.

This chain uses TRBV6-2 or TRBV6-3 with TRBJ2-7; D call uncertain. V dropped 2 bases and J dropped 4 bases, with 9 bases sitting between them. The CDR3 loop spans 13 amino acids. CDR1 is MNHEY and CDR2 is SVGEGT in the germline V gene. CDR3 sequence reads: CASSYENLYEQYF. Written as DNA, the CDR3 is TGTGCCAGCAGTTACGAGAACCTATACGAGCAGTACTTC.

This chain joins TRBV11-1 and TRBJ1-1; 9 nucleotides align to TRBD1. V gave up 5 bases and J gave up 7 bases; unmatched junction bases: 11. This CDR3 is 15 amino acids long. Germline V gene sequence: CDR1 SGHAT, CDR2 FQDESV (reference sequence). In DNA, the CDR3 is TGTGCCAGCAGCCCCCGGGACAGGGTAAGGGGTGAAGCTTTCTTT. Its translation: CASSPRDRVRGEAFF.

The V gene is TRBV10-3, the J gene TRBJ1-2, with a tentative D call TRBD1 (6 bases). CDR1 ENHRY and CDR2 SYGVKD come from the germline V gene. V was clipped by 4 bases and J by 4 bases, with 16 bases between them. This CDR3 region has 15 residues. DNA of the CDR3: TGTGCCATCAGTGGTGGAGGGGGGGAGGGCTATGGCTACACCTTC. As protein: CAISGGGGEGYGYTF.

This clone was observed a few times. This chain connects TRBV4-1 to TRBJ2-2, with 7 bases aligning to TRBD1. This CDR3 is built from 15 residues. V was clipped by 3 bases and J by 4 bases; unmatched bases: 5. From germline, CDR1 is MGHRA and CDR2 YSYEKL. CDR3 sequence reads: CASSHEYRGTGELFF. CDR3 sequence (DNA): TGCGCCAGCAGCCATGAATACAGGGGCACCGGGGAGCTGTTTTTT.

This chain connects TRBV5-1 to TRBJ2-3; 9 nucleotides line up with TRBD2. CDR3 length equals 18 residues. V gave up 3 bases and J gave up 0 bases; unmatched junction bases: 11. Germline V lookup: CDR1 SGHRS, CDR2 YFSETQ. CDR3 DNA: TGCGCCAGCAGCTATCGGGCTAGCGGGATGAGAAGCACAGATACGCAGTATTTT. Translating it yields CASSYRASGMRSTDTQYF.

The rearrangement joins TRBV15 to TRBJ2-3; maybe TRBD1 (6 bases). Germline loops: CDR1 LNHNV, CDR2 YYDKDF (reference sequence). CDR3 size: 17 residues. Trimming stripped 1 base from V and 2 bases from J, with 16 bases between. This CDR3 is CATSRGSGQGFTDTQYF. CDR3 in DNA: TGTGCCACCAGCAGAGGGTCGGGACAAGGCTTCACAGATACGCAGTATTTT.

The gene calls are TRBV29-1 and TRBJ1-1; D gene unclear. The CDR3 length is 13 residues. Trimming removed 4 bases from V and 11 bases from J, with 20 bases in between. Germline CDR1 is SQVTM and CDR2 is ANQGSEA. The CDR3 bases are TGCAGCGTTGTGCTACTCCGGGATCTTAAGGCTTTCTTT. It encodes CSVVLLRDLKAFF.

The rearrangement uses TRBV5-5 and TRBJ1-2; 7 nucleotides agree with TRBD1. Losses at the gene ends were 3 bases for V and 0 bases for J; bases not matched to a gene: 11. Germline V gene data show CDR1 as SGHKS and CDR2 as YYEKEE (reference sequence). This CDR3 is built from 17 residues. CDR3 sequence: CASSWTGDRLSNYGYTF. CDR3 coding DNA: TGTGCCAGCAGCTGGACAGGAGACCGTTTATCTAACTATGGCTACACCTTC.

The chain couples TRBV5-1 to TRBJ1-1; the match to TRBD1 covers 9 bases. CDR1 SGHRS and CDR2 YFSETQ come from the germline V gene. CDR3 length equals 13 residues. Unmatched junction bases numbered 6, after V lost 5 bases and J lost 7 bases. CDR3 sequence reads: CASSPQGANEAFF. The CDR3 nucleotides read TGCGCCAGCAGTCCACAGGGGGCAAATGAAGCTTTCTTT.